The source of this TCR beta chain is a study of a mutant IDH1 vaccine in newly diagnosed glioma. Study-wide context: Males made up approximately 62% and females approximately 38% of treated patients, whose mean age was approximately 43 years.

As regards this clone: Its antigen remains unknown.

Sample time point: week 35, safety follow-up. Doses comprised 300 ug of mutant IDH1 20-mer peptide each, plus topical imiquimod. The CDR3 is 15 residues long. Per the germline V gene, CDR1 is MNHNS and CDR2 is SASEGT. With 3 bases removed from V and 4 bases from J, the gap between germline ends came to 12 bases. TCRdb's table, derived via immunoSEQ multiplex PCR, lists solely in-frame clones and lacks some. The sample has about 54,000 clones; around 84% are singletons. The sequence came from a young woman with glioma. The rearrangement links TRBV6-1 to TRBJ1-4, with D possibly TRBD1 on 6 matching bases. The specimen comprised PBMCs, sampled from a glioma patient whose treatment included an IDH1 peptide vaccine. The CDR3 sequence is CASSDGGRGNEKLFF. For the CDR3, the DNA is TGTGCCAGCAGTGACGGGGGCAGGGGTAATGAAAAACTGTTTTTT.